Described below is a single T cell receptor beta chain sequence and its context. Its antigen is unknown. This record comes from a study of cytomegalovirus exposure and HLA in healthy donors. Points from the study as a whole: Most likely, a cluster of highly shared sequence variants arose as a sequencing artifact.

V was clipped by 1 base and J by 3 bases; unmatched bases: 1. The CDR3 is made up of 14 amino acids. Germline-derived CDR1 and CDR2 are SGHTA and FQGNSA. PCR amplification relied on 60 Vbeta primers (plus 13 Jbeta primers). How the authors handled the data: Approximately 86 million unique TCR beta chains, roughly 11 million shared, were counted in a later analysis. Sequencing was performed with immunoSEQ multiplex PCR; in TCRdb, only in-frame clones are kept and a portion is missing. That table supplies the V and J calls and clone size; D and trimming were determined from the DNA. The sample has more than 80,000 clones; about two thirds are singletons.

The clonotype comes from a human donor in good health. The V and J genes are TRBV7-2 and TRBJ2-7; TRBD2 matches 9 bases. The sample taken for sequencing was PBMCs. The CDR3 sequence is CASSLVAGDYEQYF. The CDR3 DNA follows: TGTGCCAGCAGCTTAGTAGCGGGGGACTACGAGCAGTACTTC.